The T cell receptor (beta chain) described here comes from a study of blood T cell repertoires in COVID-19. Whole-study context: The samples span acute and convalescent COVID-19 from the United States, Italy and Spain. In each case, the material was cDNA or gDNA derived from T cells, B-cell-depleted T cells, or PBMCs.

This clone was recorded only once. Germline assignment: CDR1 ENHRY and CDR2 SYGVKD. This CDR3 region has 14 residues. Trimming removed 3 bases at V and 3 bases at J, with 11 bases between. Per the study methods: For nucleated cells, counts were estimated from reference gene primer amplification. TCRdb's table, derived via immunoSEQ multiplex PCR, lists solely in-frame clones and lacks some. V, J and clone size are those of that table, while D and trimming were read from the DNA. The sample has about 220,000 clones, approximately 90% seen once. Sequenced material: peripheral blood. The clonotype originates from a man between 25 and 39 years old who had recovered from COVID-19. The chain recombines TRBV10-3 with TRBJ1-2; TRBD1 is a possible D gene (6 bases). The chain's CDR3 is CAISDSTGDYGYTF. CDR3 sequence (DNA): TGTGCCATCAGTGACTCGACAGGCGACTATGGCTACACCTTC.